A single sample gave rise to the 18 T cell receptor beta chains below, sequenced in a study of T cell changes during pregnancy in multiple sclerosis. Produced via immunoSEQ multiplex PCR; TCRdb's table is partial and in-frame only. Among 70,000 or so clones listed, around 92% were seen once. Sample: peripheral blood, taken in the third trimester of pregnancy. The receptors come from a female donor in good health, enrolled as a control in a pregnancy study.

The chain is built from TRBV4-2 and TRBJ2-5; 8 bases match TRBD1. CDR1 is LGHNA and CDR2 is YNFKEQ in the germline V gene. V shed 1 base, J shed 5 bases, and the junction held 12 bases outside the gene matches. The CDR3 contains 17 residues. The DNA for the CDR3 is TGTGCCAGCAGCCAAGCTATGGCGACAGGGGTGAGGGAGACCCAGTACTTC. Residues: CASSQAMATGVRETQYF.

This rearrangement joins TRBV7-9 to TRBJ2-5, with no clear D. V lost 6 bases to trimming and J lost 5 bases, with 7 bases between them. Germline V gives CDR1 SEHNR, CDR2 FQNEAQ (reference sequence). CDR3 length: 11 residues. The CDR3 region is CASSPGETQYF. CDR3 in DNA: TGTGCCAGCAGTCCCGGGGAGACCCAGTACTTC.

V and J are TRBV19 and TRBJ2-7; the match to TRBD2 covers 12 bases. CDR1 and CDR2 from the germline V gene are LNHDA and SQIVND (reference sequence). There are 21 residues in the CDR3. Trimming took 4 bases from V and 2 from J; bases not matched to a gene: 21. For the CDR3, the DNA is TGTGCCAGTAGTAGGGTACCCCCCGGGACTAGCGGGTACGTACACACCTACGAGCAGTACTTC. Protein product: CASSRVPPGTSGYVHTYEQYF.

In its sample, this clone was seen once. The CDR3 spells CASSFSSGRLGEQYF. Here the CDR3 DNA reads TGTGCCAGCAGCTTCAGTAGCGGGAGGCTTGGCGAGCAGTACTTC. The V and J genes are TRBV7-9 and TRBJ2-7; the match to TRBD2 covers 10 bases. Germline V CDR1 and CDR2: SEHNR, FQNEAQ (reference sequence). V shed 3 bases, J shed 6 bases, and the junction held 8 bases outside the gene matches. The length of the CDR3 is 15 residues.

This sequence joins TRBV5-1 and TRBJ2-3; 7 nucleotides line up with TRBD2. With 3 bases clipped from V and 6 bases from J, the junction kept 10 bases outside the gene matches. Germline CDR1 SGHRS, CDR2 YFSETQ. The CDR3 sequence is 15 residues long. This CDR3 reads CASSSSAGSWDTQYF. CDR3 in DNA: TGCGCCAGCAGCTCCTCAGCGGGGAGTTGGGATACGCAGTATTTT.

The chain couples TRBV7-9 to TRBJ2-1; a possible D gene is TRBD2 (5 bases). V lost 4 bases and J lost 7, with 17 bases in between. The CDR3 runs to 15 residues. Germline V gives CDR1 SEHNR, CDR2 FQNEAQ (reference sequence). The CDR3 DNA reads as TGTGCCAGCAGCTCCGGGGAGCGTCAGAGTAATGAGCAGTTCTTC. This translates into CASSSGERQSNEQFF.

The chain links TRBV7-9 to TRBJ2-1; TRBD2 aligns across 8 bases. The J segment lost 9 bases and the V segment lost 5 bases, leaving 9 bases of the junction unmatched. CDR3 length equals 14 residues. Germline V gene sequence: CDR1 SEHNR, CDR2 FQNEAQ (reference sequence). CDR3 in DNA: TGTGCCAGCAGCGGCGGGGGGCGGCTTACTGAGCAGTTCTTC. Translating it yields CASSGGGRLTEQFF.

This sequence joins TRBV28 and TRBJ2-7, with D hard to call. V shed 6 bases and J shed 1 base, with 19 bases lying between them. Germline CDR1 and CDR2: MDHEN and SYDVKM. The CDR3 is 16 amino acids. Written as DNA, the CDR3 is TGTGCCAGCAGCATAACGCTCCCTAGTCTTTCCTACGAGCAGTACTTC. As protein: CASSITLPSLSYEQYF.

This chain uses TRBV5-4 with TRBJ2-1; 11 nucleotides align to TRBD2. Germline CDR1 and CDR2: SGHNT and YYREEE (reference sequence). The CDR3 runs 17 residues. The trim removed 3 bases at V and 0 bases at J, leaving 5 bases unmatched. The CDR3 nucleotides are TGTGCCAGCAGCTCGTATACTAGCGGGAGCTCCTACAATGAGCAGTTCTTC. Translating it yields CASSSYTSGSSYNEQFF.

The J gene is TRBJ1-1, the V gene TRBV18, with 8 nucleotides matching TRBD1. Germline CDR1 and CDR2: KGHSH and LQKENI. The length of the CDR3 is 14 residues. V lost 3 bases, J lost 0 bases, and 0 bases stayed unmatched. The CDR3 DNA reads as TGTGCCAGCTCACCGGACAGGGTGAACACTGAAGCTTTCTTT. It encodes CASSPDRVNTEAFF.

With respect to this clone: Compared with germline, one end of the junction differs, possibly owing to a read error. The chain recombines TRBV7-7 with TRBJ2-2; 9 nucleotides agree with TRBD1. The germline gives CDR1 SSHAT, CDR2 FNYEAQ (reference sequence). This CDR3 is built from 16 residues. CDR3 DNA sequence: TGTGCTAGCAGCCTCCGGACAGGGGCTAACACCGGGGAGCTGTTTTTT. Protein product: CASSLRTGANTGELFF.

This chain links TRBV6-6 with TRBJ1-5; 11 nucleotides agree with TRBD1. CDR3 length: 16 residues. Per the germline V gene, CDR1 is MNHNY and CDR2 is SVGAGI (reference sequence). V dropped 0 bases and J dropped 6; count of bases not matched to a gene: 4. The DNA of the CDR3 is TGTGCCAGCAGTTACTCCGGACAGGGGGCGGGTCAGCCCCAGCATTTT. Residues: CASSYSGQGAGQPQHF.

The rearrangement joins TRBV7-9 to TRBJ1-4, with TRBD1 matching over 7 bases. Per the germline V gene, CDR1 is SEHNR and CDR2 is FQNEAQ (reference sequence). The CDR3 length is 14 residues. V lost 4 bases to trimming and J lost 7 bases; unmatched junction nucleotides: 6. The CDR3 DNA is TGTGCCAGCAGCTGGCAGCAGGGGGGTGAAAAACTGTTTTTT. Its translation: CASSWQQGGEKLFF.

The chain couples TRBV6-6 to TRBJ1-6; 7 nucleotides match TRBD1. J was trimmed by 9 bases and V by 4 bases; bases with no gene match: 6. From germline, CDR1 is MNHNY and CDR2 SVGAGI (reference sequence). This CDR3 comprises 14 residues. The CDR3: CASSFDRVVSPLHF. The DNA for the CDR3 is TGTGCCAGCAGTTTCGACAGGGTAGTTTCACCCCTCCACTTT.

The J gene is TRBJ2-1, the V gene TRBV5-1; 9 positions match TRBD2. The CDR3 runs 15 residues. The germline V gene encodes CDR1 SGHRS and CDR2 YFSETQ. V gave up 0 bases and J gave up 6 bases; unmatched junction bases: 4. This chain's CDR3 is CASSLGAGGLNEQFF. CDR3 sequence (DNA): TGCGCCAGCAGCTTGGGAGCGGGAGGTCTCAATGAGCAGTTCTTC.

The chain employs TRBV11-2 and TRBJ2-1, with 10 bases aligning to TRBD2. The CDR3 has 15 amino acids. Germline-derived CDR1 and CDR2 are SGHAT and FQNNGV. V dropped 2 bases and J dropped 10; count of bases not matched to a gene: 8. The CDR3 loop is CASSLSSGGSAEQFF. CDR3 nucleotides: TGTGCCAGCAGCTTAAGTAGCGGGGGGTCGGCGGAGCAGTTCTTC.

V usage is TRBV29-1 and J usage is TRBJ2-5; a weak D match, TRBD1 (5 bases). V was pared by 5 bases and J by 4 bases, with 14 bases between. Germline CDR1 is SQVTM and CDR2 is ANQGSEA. CDR3 length: 13 residues. In nucleotides, the CDR3 is TGCAGCGTTCCACGGATAGGGGCAGAGACCCAGTACTTC. Amino acids: CSVPRIGAETQYF.

The chain combines TRBV29-1 with TRBJ1-2, with D possibly matching TRBD1 (6 bases). The germline CDR1 and CDR2 sequences are SQVTM and ANQGSEA. Trimming stripped 4 bases from V and 4 bases from J, with 13 bases between. CDR3 size: 13 residues. CDR3 region: CSVVQQGIYGYTF. The CDR3 DNA reads TGCAGCGTTGTTCAGCAGGGGATCTATGGCTACACCTTC.